This T cell receptor (beta chain) is from a study of blood T cell repertoires in COVID-19. Study at large: Acute-phase and convalescent COVID-19 samples originated in the United States, Italy and Spain.

This CDR3 comprises 14 residues. Germline CDR1 and CDR2: SGHNT and YYREEE (reference sequence). V gave up 3 bases and J gave up 4 bases; unmatched junction bases: 5. All recovered Cohort 3 donors got two negative PCRs, got clearance, or saw symptom resolution. Profiled with immunoSEQ multiplex PCR; TCRdb holds only in-frame clones, not every one. This table holds about 280,000 clones, 85% found once. This clone was picked up one time. What was sequenced was PBMCs or T cells enriched from blood (not recorded which). This sequence was found in a woman aged 45 to 65 who had recovered from COVID-19. The chain couples TRBV5-4 to TRBJ2-3; 7 bases agree with TRBD1. This CDR3 reads CASSSDRAADTQYF. CDR3 nucleotide sequence: TGTGCCAGCAGCTCAGACAGGGCGGCAGATACGCAGTATTTT.